One sample yielded the 31 T cell receptor beta chains listed below, sequenced in a study of patients and donors after allogeneic stem cell transplantation. TCRdb called the RT-PCR reads again in MiXCR, with one record for every CDR3 protein. The sample includes tens of thousands of distinct CDR3 sequences, about 26% seen only once; the top ten take about 30%. What was sequenced was blood, either unsorted or a sorted T cell fraction (not recorded which). The receptors come from a human donor who was either an allogeneic HSCT recipient or a stem cell or donor lymphocyte infusion donor (not recorded which). It is not recorded whose cells these are; they may come from a transplant donor.

This clonotype came up a few times. The DNA for the CDR3 is TGCGCCAGCAGCCAAGAAATCAGACAGTTAGTCTATGGCTACACCTTC. Its protein is CASSQEIRQLVYGYTF. The chain recombines TRBV4-3 with TRBJ1-2, with a weak D call TRBD1 (5 bases). With 0 bases removed from V and 4 bases from J, the gap between germline ends came to 15 bases. CDR1 is LGHNA, CDR2 YSLEER, per germline. The CDR3 runs 16 residues.

This clonotype was counted between two and nine times. The J gene is TRBJ2-7, the V gene TRBV12-3 or TRBV12-4; D uncertain. This CDR3 contains 12 residues. The ends were cut back, 2 bases at V and 9 bases at J, with 11 bases in the middle. CDR3 protein: CASSLKGGSQYF. Written as DNA, the CDR3 is TGTGCCAGCAGTTTAAAGGGCGGATCGCAGTACTTC.

This clonotype was recorded a few times. This chain joins TRBV7-2 and TRBJ2-3; D may be TRBD1 (5 bases). The V gene lost 0 bases and the J gene lost 0 bases, with 7 bases spanning the gap. The V gene's germline CDR1 is SGHTA and CDR2 FQGNSA. The CDR3 sequence is 15 residues long. Here the CDR3 reads CASSLAAGSTDTQYF. The CDR3 DNA reads as TGTGCCAGCAGCTTAGCCGCAGGGAGCACAGATACGCAGTATTTT. Variable domain in full (rest from reference TRBV7-2 and TRBJ2-3): GAGVSQSPSNKVTEKGKDVELRCDPISGHTALYWYRQSLGQGLEFLIYFQGNSAPDKSGLPSDRFSAERTGGSVSTLTIQRTQQEDSAVYLCASSLAAGSTDTQYFGPGTRLTVL.

This chain uses TRBV6-2 or TRBV6-3 with TRBJ2-1, with D hard to call. The CDR3 spans 15 residues. CDR1 and CDR2 from the germline V gene are MNHEY and SVGEGT. V lost 5 bases and J 0 bases, leaving 11 bases between the germline ends. CDR3: CASSQDRTSYNEQFF. The CDR3 coding sequence is TGTGCCAGCAGTCAAGACCGCACCTCCTACAATGAGCAGTTCTTC.

The rearrangement uses TRBV20-1 and TRBJ1-1; D might be TRBD1 (6 bases). V was clipped by 0 bases and J by 4 bases, with 15 bases between them. CDR1 and CDR2 from the germline V gene are DFQATT and SNEGSKA (reference sequence). The CDR3 spans 15 residues. The CDR3 DNA is TGCAGTGCTAGAGATCATAAGGAGGGGGGCACTGAAGCTTTCTTT. Its protein product is CSARDHKEGGTEAFF.

This clonotype has a handful of counts. The chain has TRBV10-3 and TRBJ2-1, with TRBD1 matching over 8 bases. The CDR3 spans 15 residues. The V gene's germline CDR1 is ENHRY and CDR2 SYGVKD. V gave up 4 bases and J gave up 2 bases; unmatched junction bases: 4. CDR3 residues: CAISGQGTTYNEQFF. The CDR3 bases are TGTGCCATCAGTGGACAGGGGACCACCTACAATGAGCAGTTCTTC.

The chain is built from TRBV7-2 and TRBJ1-1, with unresolved D. Trimming cost V 3 bases and J 4 bases, with 9 bases left between them. CDR1 and CDR2 (germline): SGHTA, FQGNSA. The CDR3 extends over 13 amino acids. The CDR3: CASSFAGFTEAFF. The CDR3 DNA follows: TGTGCCAGCAGCTTTGCTGGCTTCACTGAAGCTTTCTTT.

In its sample, this clonotype was seen many times. V usage is TRBV4-2 and J usage is TRBJ2-5, with a possible D match to TRBD1 (5 bases). CDR3 length: 15 amino acids. Germline V gene lookup returns CDR1 LGHNA and CDR2 YNFKEQ. V was trimmed by 1 base and J by 5 bases, leaving 14 bases between them. The CDR3 loop is CASSQGLREMETQYF. Written as DNA, the CDR3 is TGTGCCAGCAGCCAAGGGCTCAGGGAAATGGAGACCCAGTACTTC.

The chain uses TRBV10-3 and TRBJ2-7, with TRBD2 as a possible D gene (5 bases). CDR1 ENHRY and CDR2 SYGVKD come from the germline V gene. The V and J ends lost 8 bases and 7 bases respectively, with 12 bases between them. The CDR3 spans 11 residues. As DNA, the CDR3 is TGTGCCATCTACGCGGGCGAGGAGCAGTACTTC. Amino acid sequence: CAIYAGEEQYF.

Note on this clonotype: A much larger clone sits a single nucleotide away, making a read error possible. The chain employs TRBV6-5 and TRBJ1-2, with TRBD1 matching over 7 bases. J lost 8 bases, V lost 10 bases, and 16 bases had no gene match. Germline V lookup: CDR1 MNHEY, CDR2 SVGAGI. The CDR3 length is 14 residues. The CDR3 protein is CAIREGDRDSGYTF. In DNA form, the CDR3 reads TGTGCCATCAGAGAAGGAGACAGGGATTCGGGCTACACCTTC.

This clonotype occurred once. The chain couples TRBV10-3 to TRBJ2-1; tentative D call: TRBD1 (5 bases). Germline CDR1 ENHRY, CDR2 SYGVKD. The CDR3 consists of 11 residues. Trimming took off 5 bases at V and 10 bases at J, with 9 bases between the two ends. The CDR3 sequence is CAISSWTEQFF. DNA for the CDR3: TGTGCCATCAGTTCCTGGACAGAGCAGTTCTTC.

The CDR3 spells CASSRPGQGRYEQYF. The CDR3 nucleotides are TGTGCCAGCAGTCGTCCGGGACAGGGGCGCTACGAGCAGTACTTC. The rearrangement links TRBV12-3 or TRBV12-4 to TRBJ2-7, with TRBD1 identical over 10 bases. The CDR3 loop spans 15 amino acids. Trimming cost V 5 bases and J 3 bases; bases outside gene matches: 7.

This clonotype was recorded many times. This chain joins TRBV4-3 and TRBJ2-1; no clear D. Per the germline V gene, CDR1 is LGHNA and CDR2 is YSLEER. The CDR3 has 13 amino acids. V lost 3 bases to trimming and J lost 6 bases, with 9 bases between them. The CDR3 region is CASSQVDLNEQFF. In nucleotides, the CDR3 is TGCGCCAGCAGCCAGGTAGATCTCAATGAGCAGTTCTTC.

This clonotype was counted only a few times. This sequence joins TRBV4-3 and TRBJ2-5; 8 bases match TRBD2. CDR1 is LGHNA, CDR2 YSLEER, per germline. The CDR3 is made up of 17 amino acids. V trimming: 0 bases; J trimming: 1 base; junction bases outside the gene matches: 7. The CDR3 DNA sequence: TGCGCCAGCAGCCAAGAAGTCCTAGCGGGTCTCCAAGAGACCCAGTACTTC. This encodes CASSQEVLAGLQETQYF.

The V and J genes are TRBV4-1 and TRBJ2-1, with D perhaps TRBD1 (5 bases). CDR1 and CDR2 from the germline V gene are MGHRA and YSYEKL. The CDR3 loop spans 15 amino acids. V lost 1 base and J 3 bases, leaving 10 bases between the germline ends. This CDR3 reads CASSQVAGLYNEQFF. The CDR3 DNA reads as TGCGCCAGCAGCCAAGTTGCAGGGCTCTACAATGAGCAGTTCTTC.

This chain uses TRBV12-3 or TRBV12-4 with TRBJ2-5; 7 nucleotides line up with TRBD2. The junction had 13 bases not matched to a gene; V was cut back by 6 bases and J by 3 bases. The CDR3 covers 16 residues. The CDR3 nucleotides are TGTGCCAGCAGCCCCGGTGTTTTGGCGGGAGAAGAGACCCAGTACTTC. It encodes CASSPGVLAGEETQYF.

This chain connects TRBV7-3 to TRBJ2-1, with 14 bases lining up with TRBD2. Germline values: CDR1 SGHTA, CDR2 FQGTGA. The ends lost 5 bases at V and 8 bases at J; junction bases unmatched: 5. The CDR3 is 15 amino acids. The CDR3 DNA reads TGTGCCAGCAGCGTAGGGACTAGCGGGAGCGATGAGCAGTTCTTC. Its protein product is CASSVGTSGSDEQFF.

This chain links TRBV20-1 with TRBJ2-1, with D perhaps TRBD2 (6 bases). There are 14 residues in the CDR3. CDR1 and CDR2 (germline): DFQATT, SNEGSKA (reference sequence). The V end was cut by 5 bases, the J end by 6 bases, with 17 bases between. DNA of the CDR3: TGCAGTGCTCGCAGGCTCTGGGAGGTCAATGAGCAGTTCTTC. Translating it yields CSARRLWEVNEQFF.

This clonotype has a handful of counts. The chain uses TRBV10-3 and TRBJ2-1; TRBD1 might be the D (6 bases). Germline V lookup: CDR1 ENHRY, CDR2 SYGVKD. V lost 8 bases to trimming and J lost 6 bases, with 11 bases between them. The CDR3 is made up of 12 amino acids. DNA for the CDR3: TGTGCCATCGGTCTACAGGGCAATGAGCAGTTCTTC. The encoded protein is CAIGLQGNEQFF.

J is TRBJ1-6 and V is TRBV2; no definite D call. The CDR3 spans 15 residues. The V end lost 0 bases, the J end lost 7 bases, and 10 bases lay between the germline ends. CDR1 and CDR2 from the germline V gene are SNHLY and FYNNEI. The CDR3 DNA sequence: TGTGCCAGCAGTGAAGCGCTTCTGGGGAATTCACCCCTCCACTTT. Residues: CASSEALLGNSPLHF.

The V gene is TRBV21-1, the J gene TRBJ1-4; TRBD1 is the table's D call and was not checked against the DNA. TRBV21-1 is marked as a pseudogene. This CDR3 spans 13 amino acids. CDR3 amino acids: CASSLEGVEKLFF. CDR3 nucleotide sequence: TGTGCCAGCAGCCTCGAGGGGGTCGAAAAACTGTTTTTT.

This clonotype occurred a few times. The CDR3 DNA is TGTGCCATCAGTGGGTACAGGGGGCAACTATACGAGCAGTACTTC. Encoded protein: CAISGYRGQLYEQYF. J is TRBJ2-7 and V is TRBV10-3; 9 nucleotides agree with TRBD1. The trim removed 4 bases at V and 4 bases at J, leaving 8 bases unmatched. From germline, CDR1 is ENHRY and CDR2 SYGVKD. The CDR3 is 15 residues long.

The chain combines TRBV21-1 with TRBJ2-5; the D call of TRBD1 is as the table states it, not checked on the DNA. TRBV21-1 is termed a pseudogene. The CDR3 contains 13 residues. The CDR3 DNA reads TGTGCCAGCAGGGTAAGGGGATGCGAGACCCAGTACTTC. This translates into CASRVRGCETQYF.

A few counts support this clonotype. The genes are TRBV7-9 and TRBJ2-1; 11 bases match TRBD2. The germline gives CDR1 SEHNR, CDR2 FQNEAQ (reference sequence). The CDR3 spans 16 residues. Trimming removed 5 bases from V and 8 bases from J; junction bases left unmatched: 11. DNA of the CDR3: TGTGCCAGCAGCCAAATTAGCGGGAGGGCCAATCATGAGCAGTTCTTC. It yields the protein CASSQISGRANHEQFF.

This clonotype has more than one count but fewer than ten. The V call is TRBV11-2, the J call TRBJ1-2; D is unresolved. Germline-derived CDR1 and CDR2 are SGHAT and FQNNGV. This CDR3 is built from 15 residues. The V gene lost 4 bases and the J gene lost 0 bases, with 12 bases spanning the gap. DNA for the CDR3: TGTGCCAGCAGCTCCTGGCTCCGGCCTAACTATGGCTACACCTTC. Protein: CASSSWLRPNYGYTF.

This clonotype was seen a few times. The CDR3 is CSARVGGELFF. CDR3 coding DNA: TGCAGTGCTAGAGTGGGTGGGGAGCTGTTTTTT. The chain carries TRBV20-1 and TRBJ2-2, with D unresolved. V gave up 1 base and J gave up 8 bases, with 5 bases separating them. CDR3 size: 11 residues. CDR1 is DFQATT, CDR2 SNEGSKA, per germline (reference sequence).

This sequence joins TRBV24-1 and TRBJ1-1; weak D call: TRBD1 (5 bases). The CDR3 has 12 residues. The V and J ends lost 10 bases and 4 bases respectively, with 12 bases between them. CDR1 and CDR2 (germline): KGHDR, SFDVKD. The CDR3 protein is CATGSGGTEAFF. CDR3 coding DNA: TGTGCCACAGGATCCGGGGGCACTGAAGCTTTCTTT.

J is TRBJ2-3 and V is TRBV29-1; 7 bases match TRBD1. The CDR3 spans 12 residues. Germline trimming cut 7 bases from V and 3 bases from J; bases unmatched to any gene: 4. Germline values: CDR1 SQVTM, CDR2 ANQGSEA. As DNA, the CDR3 is TGCAGCGCTGGGACAGATACAGATACGCAGTATTTT. Encoded protein: CSAGTDTDTQYF.

The chain has TRBV4-1 and TRBJ1-2; D unclear. The CDR3 is 13 residues long. CDR1 and CDR2 from the germline V gene are MGHRA and YSYEKL. V was clipped by 1 base and J by 8 bases, with 11 bases between them. CDR3 loop: CASSQVTGDGYTF. As DNA, the CDR3 is TGCGCCAGCAGCCAAGTTACGGGTGACGGCTACACCTTC.

This rearrangement joins TRBV30 to TRBJ2-7, with 7 bases lining up with TRBD2. Per the germline V gene, CDR1 is GTSNPN and CDR2 is SVGIG (reference sequence). This CDR3 spans 12 amino acids. V lost 3 bases and J lost 6; bases outside the gene matches: 5. This CDR3 is CAWSQWGGEQYF. CDR3 nucleotides: TGTGCCTGGAGCCAATGGGGGGGCGAGCAGTACTTC. Combining the CDR3 with reference TRBV30 and TRBJ2-7 gives the whole variable domain SQTIHQWPATLVQPVGSPLSLECTVEGTSNPNLYWYRQAAGRGLQLLFYSVGIGQISSEVPQNLSASRPQDRQFILSSKKLLLSDSGFYLCAWSQWGGEQYFGPGTRLTVT.

This rearrangement joins TRBV20-1 to TRBJ1-3, with D unclear. The CDR3 covers 11 residues. Trimming removed 2 bases from V and 4 bases from J, with 3 bases in between. Germline CDR1 DFQATT, CDR2 SNEGSKA (reference sequence). This CDR3 is CSARKGNTIYF. For the CDR3, the DNA is TGCAGTGCTAGAAAGGGAAACACCATATATTTT.